A single sample is the source of the 14 T cell receptor beta chains below, sequenced in a study of blood T cell repertoires in COVID-19. Measured with immunoSEQ multiplex PCR; TCRdb has only the in-frame clones, and not every one. The top ten clones hold 3.5% to 5% of a sample with about 170,000 clones, just under 95% of them seen once. Sample: peripheral blood. The receptors shown here come from a woman between 50 and 59 years old with acute or convalescent COVID-19.

The chain combines TRBV5-8 with TRBJ2-2, with 7 bases that match TRBD1. The CDR3 is 17 residues long. CDR1 is SGHTS and CDR2 is YDEGEE in the germline V gene. The junction had 8 bases not matched to a gene; V was cut back by 2 bases and J by 1 base. CDR3 protein: CASSLMGQSGNTGELFF. CDR3 DNA sequence: TGTGCCAGCAGCTTAATGGGACAGTCCGGGAACACCGGGGAGCTGTTTTTT.

This clone was recorded many times. The J gene is TRBJ2-7, the V gene TRBV6-5, with TRBD1 matching 7 bases. Per the germline V gene, CDR1 is MNHEY and CDR2 is SVGAGI. This CDR3 has 13 amino acids. J was trimmed by 2 bases and V by 7 bases; bases with no gene match: 5. CDR3 sequence: CASTDRAAYEQYF. CDR3 sequence (DNA): TGTGCCAGCACCGACAGGGCCGCCTACGAGCAGTACTTC.

The genes are TRBV13 and TRBJ1-2; perhaps TRBD1 as D (6 bases). V lost 2 bases, J lost 4 bases, and 14 bases lay in between. Germline CDR1 is PRHDT and CDR2 is FYEKMQ (reference sequence). CDR3 size: 15 residues. The CDR3 spells CASSLFTDRPYGYTF. The CDR3 nucleotides read TGTGCCAGCAGCTTATTCACGGACAGACCCTATGGCTACACCTTC. Using reference TRBV13 and TRBJ1-2 for the parts outside the CDR3, the full variable domain is AAGVIQSPRHLIKEKRETATLKCYPIPRHDTVYWYQQGPGQDPQFLISFYEKMQSDKGSIPDRFSAQQFSDYHSELNMSSLELGDSALYFCASSLFTDRPYGYTFGSGTRLTVV.

The rearrangement links TRBV29-1 to TRBJ2-3; D gene unclear. Trimming pared 3 bases from V and 0 bases from J, leaving 13 bases between. From germline, CDR1 is SQVTM and CDR2 ANQGSEA. This CDR3 spans 15 amino acids. The CDR3 nucleotides read TGCAGCGTTGATGGGCACATCGATAGCACAGATACGCAGTATTTT. It translates to CSVDGHIDSTDTQYF.

The chain combines TRBV6-5 with TRBJ2-4; no clear D. V was cut by 10 bases and J by 7 bases, with 17 bases left in between. From germline, CDR1 is MNHEY and CDR2 SVGAGI. The CDR3 has 13 residues. In DNA, the CDR3 is TGTGCCACCTTAACAAGGCAGGATAACATTCAGTACTTC. This codes for CATLTRQDNIQYF.

The V gene is TRBV6-1, the J gene TRBJ1-1; 7 bases agree with TRBD1. Germline V gives CDR1 MNHNS, CDR2 SASEGT. The CDR3 consists of 14 residues. V lost 3 bases, J lost 0 bases, and 1 base stayed unmatched. The CDR3 DNA sequence: TGTGCCAGCAGTGACAGGGGGGTGAACACTGAAGCTTTCTTT. It specifies CASSDRGVNTEAFF.

The chain uses TRBV6-1 and TRBJ2-7; 8 bases agree with TRBD1. CDR3 size: 16 residues. J gave up 4 bases and V 0 bases, and 8 bases lay outside the gene matches. The germline V gene encodes CDR1 MNHNS and CDR2 SASEGT. The CDR3 protein is CASSEAGSGGRYEQYF. In nucleotides, the CDR3 is TGTGCCAGCAGTGAAGCGGGGTCAGGGGGCAGGTACGAGCAGTACTTC.

The chain is built from TRBV9 and TRBJ2-7; tentatively, D is TRBD2 (6 bases). The germline V and J ends were trimmed by 3 bases and 5 bases, with 12 bases remaining between them. Germline lookup yields CDR1 SGDLS and CDR2 YYNGEE. The CDR3 totals 13 residues. The CDR3 loop is CASSAFPSDEQYF. The CDR3 DNA sequence: TGTGCCAGCAGCGCATTTCCTAGCGACGAGCAGTACTTC. Variable domain in full (rest from reference TRBV9 and TRBJ2-7): DSGVTQTPKHLITATGQRVTLRCSPRSGDLSVYWYQQSLDQGLQFLIQYYNGEERAKGNILERFSAQQFPDLHSELNLSSLELGDSALYFCASSAFPSDEQYFGPGTRLTVT.

The CDR3 DNA is TGTGCCTGCCATCCGGGACTAGCAGGAGAGACCCAGTACTTC. Protein: CACHPGLAGETQYF. This chain joins TRBV30 and TRBJ2-5; TRBD2 agrees at 9 bases. CDR3 length: 14 residues. Trimming removed 6 bases from V and 4 bases from J; junction bases left unmatched: 9. CDR1 is GTSNPN and CDR2 is SVGIG in the germline V gene (reference sequence). The whole variable domain, filled in from reference TRBV30 and TRBJ2-5, reads SQTIHQWPATLVQPVGSPLSLECTVEGTSNPNLYWYRQAAGRGLQLLFYSVGIGQISSEVPQNLSASRPQDRQFILSSKKLLLSDSGFYLCACHPGLAGETQYFGPGTRLLVL.

V gene TRBV6-5 combines with J gene TRBJ1-2; D may be TRBD1 (5 bases). CDR3 length equals 15 residues. Germline V CDR1 and CDR2: MNHEY, SVGAGI. V gave up 6 bases and J gave up 3 bases, with 17 bases separating them. CDR3 DNA: TGTGCCAGCAGCGGGGGGAGGTTTCAGGACTATGGCTACACCTTC. It yields the protein CASSGGRFQDYGYTF.

The rearrangement uses TRBV27 and TRBJ1-2; D call uncertain. CDR1 and CDR2 from the germline V gene are MNHEY and SMNVEV (reference sequence). The CDR3 length is 14 residues. The germline V and J ends were trimmed by 4 bases and 1 base, with 10 bases remaining between them. The chain's CDR3 is CASSSLSLNYGYTF. Written as DNA, the CDR3 is TGTGCCAGCAGTTCTCTAAGTCTTAACTATGGCTACACCTTC.

The gene calls are TRBV19 and TRBJ2-3; maybe TRBD1 (6 bases). The CDR3 loop spans 13 amino acids. Trimming shortened V by 4 bases and J by 13 bases, and 18 bases separated the two germline ends. Germline V gives CDR1 LNHDA, CDR2 SQIVND (reference sequence). This CDR3 is CASSTYPGQDKYF. CDR3 DNA: TGTGCCAGTAGTACCTACCCGGGACAAGACAAGTATTTT.

J is TRBJ2-7 and V is TRBV27; 7 bases match TRBD1. The ends lost 3 bases at V and 5 bases at J; junction bases unmatched: 4. Germline values: CDR1 MNHEY, CDR2 SMNVEV (reference sequence). This CDR3 spans 13 amino acids. As DNA, the CDR3 is TGTGCCAGCAGTTTGAGAAGGGGGCACGAGCAGTACTTC. Translation gives CASSLRRGHEQYF.

The chain joins TRBV19 to TRBJ1-1; D not resolved. Germline V gene sequence: CDR1 LNHDA, CDR2 SQIVND (reference sequence). This CDR3 is 14 amino acids long. Deletions cut 5 bases from V and 1 base from J, with 11 bases between. The CDR3 nucleotides read TGTGCCAGTAGTCCCTGGGAGCCGAACACTGAAGCTTTCTTT. Its protein is CASSPWEPNTEAFF.